The next 10 T cell receptor beta chains were all read from a single sample in a study of T cell responses to AZD1222 COVID-19 vaccine (dated by TCRdb to about 2021). The time point tag for this specimen amounts to: baseline before first vaccination. The method behind the library was the immunoSEQ multiplex PCR assay. Entries here come from immuneACCESS through TCRdb and include only in-frame sequences with V and J called. Some clones fail to appear in such tables; in the studies checked, an unresolved V gene covers under half of the shortfall, and the cause of the remainder is unknown. In this sample the table shows 100,000 or so clones, around nine tenths of which occur a single time. The leading ten clones occupy under 4% of the sample. The sample here was peripheral blood, taken on day 0 of AZD1222 vaccination. Receptors were obtained from an adult in good health.

For this clone: Other DNA sequences within the sample encode an identical CDR3. As DNA, the CDR3 is TGTGCCAGCAGTTACTCGGGCAGGGCCAACTATGGCTACACCTTC. Translating it yields CASSYSGRANYGYTF. The chain recombines TRBV6-2 or TRBV6-3 with TRBJ1-2, with D tentatively TRBD1 (5 bases). Germline CDR1 MNHEY, CDR2 SVGEGT. CDR3 length: 15 residues. Between the trimmed V and J ends, which lost 0 bases and 2 bases, there was a span of 10 bases.

The CDR3 nucleotides are TGTGCCAGCAGCTCCCGGACTAGCGGGGGGCCGGATACGCAGTATTTT. Residues: CASSSRTSGGPDTQYF. V gene TRBV5-6 combines with J gene TRBJ2-3; 14 nucleotides match TRBD2. The CDR3 length is 16 residues. Losses at the gene ends were 3 bases for V and 6 bases for J; bases not matched to a gene: 6. Germline loops: CDR1 SGHDT, CDR2 YYEEEE.

This sequence joins TRBV5-1 and TRBJ2-5; 7 bases fit TRBD1. The CDR3 runs 15 residues. J was trimmed by 2 bases and V by 0 bases; bases with no gene match: 4. The V gene's germline CDR1 is SGHRS and CDR2 YFSETQ. This CDR3 reads CASSLATGVQETQYF. The CDR3 nucleotides read TGCGCCAGCAGCTTGGCCACAGGGGTACAAGAGACCCAGTACTTC.

There are a few counts of this clone. Within the sample, other DNA sequences also encode this same CDR3. V usage is TRBV28 and J usage is TRBJ1-1; 10 bases align to TRBD1. Trimming removed 7 bases from V and 5 bases from J; junction bases left unmatched: 7. CDR3 length: 14 amino acids. Germline lookup yields CDR1 MDHEN and CDR2 SYDVKM. CDR3 in DNA: TGTGCCAGCACCCGGGACAGGGGAGGGACTGAAGCTTTCTTT. This translates into CASTRDRGGTEAFF. Variable domain in full (rest from reference TRBV28 and TRBJ1-1): DVKVTQSSRYLVKRTGEKVFLECVQDMDHENMFWYRQDPGLGLRLIYFSYDVKMKEKGDIPEGYSVSREKKERFSLILESASTNQTSMYLCASTRDRGGTEAFFGQGTRLTVV.

The gene calls are TRBV3-1 (or the pseudogene TRBV3-2) and TRBJ2-1, with 9 positions matching TRBD1. Trimming cost V 4 bases and J 4 bases; bases outside gene matches: 8. CDR1 and CDR2 from the germline V gene are LGHDT and YNNKEL (reference sequence). The CDR3 extends over 16 amino acids. For the CDR3, the DNA is TGTGCCAGCAGCCCGTTCTTGGGACAGGGATACAATGAGCAGTTCTTC. It specifies CASSPFLGQGYNEQFF.

This chain links TRBV7-2 with TRBJ1-5; 10 nucleotides line up with TRBD1. Germline V lookup: CDR1 SGHTA, CDR2 FQGNSA. The CDR3 runs to 14 residues. The V segment lost 3 bases and the J segment 6 bases; nucleotides outside the gene matches: 2. The CDR3 here is CASSLTGGGQPQHF. The CDR3 region has the DNA TGTGCCAGCAGCTTGACAGGGGGCGGTCAGCCCCAGCATTTT.

The genes are TRBV7-8 and TRBJ1-6; D is undetermined. The CDR3 is 16 amino acids. V was trimmed by 5 bases and J by 0 bases, leaving 11 bases between them. CDR1 and CDR2 (germline): SGHVS, FQNEAQ. In nucleotides, the CDR3 is TGTGCCAGCAGCCTTTGGGGTCGCTCCTATAATTCACCCCTCCACTTT. Translated, it gives CASSLWGRSYNSPLHF. Based on the CDR3 plus reference TRBV7-8 and TRBJ1-6, the full variable domain is GAGVSQSPRYKVAKRGQDVALRCDPISGHVSLFWYQQALGQGPEFLTYFQNEAQLDKSGLPSDRFFAERPEGSVSTLKIQRTQQEDSAVYLCASSLWGRSYNSPLHFGNGTRLTVT.

This sequence joins TRBV29-1 and TRBJ1-6; D gene uncertain. The length of the CDR3 is 14 residues. V lost 4 bases and J lost 3, with 10 bases in between. Germline assignment: CDR1 SQVTM and CDR2 ANQGSEA. CDR3 sequence: CSVALGDYNSPLHF. CDR3 coding DNA: TGCAGCGTTGCCCTGGGAGACTATAATTCACCCCTCCACTTT.

The chain recombines TRBV3-1 (or the pseudogene TRBV3-2) with TRBJ1-2; D might be TRBD1 (6 bases). Germline CDR1 is LGHDT and CDR2 is YNNKEL (reference sequence). The CDR3 runs to 13 residues. V gave up 5 bases and J gave up 4 bases, with 11 bases separating them. CDR3 nucleotide sequence: TGTGCCAGCAGCAACCGGGGGGCCTATGGCTACACCTTC. This codes for CASSNRGAYGYTF.

The genes are TRBV28 and TRBJ1-2; 10 bases are shared with TRBD1. From germline, CDR1 is MDHEN and CDR2 SYDVKM. CDR3 length: 17 residues. Trimming cost V 5 bases and J 9 bases; bases outside gene matches: 18. The CDR3 region is CASSVPGQDRGSGSYTF. For the CDR3, the DNA is TGTGCCAGCAGTGTGCCCGGGCAGGACAGGGGGAGTGGGAGCTACACCTTC.